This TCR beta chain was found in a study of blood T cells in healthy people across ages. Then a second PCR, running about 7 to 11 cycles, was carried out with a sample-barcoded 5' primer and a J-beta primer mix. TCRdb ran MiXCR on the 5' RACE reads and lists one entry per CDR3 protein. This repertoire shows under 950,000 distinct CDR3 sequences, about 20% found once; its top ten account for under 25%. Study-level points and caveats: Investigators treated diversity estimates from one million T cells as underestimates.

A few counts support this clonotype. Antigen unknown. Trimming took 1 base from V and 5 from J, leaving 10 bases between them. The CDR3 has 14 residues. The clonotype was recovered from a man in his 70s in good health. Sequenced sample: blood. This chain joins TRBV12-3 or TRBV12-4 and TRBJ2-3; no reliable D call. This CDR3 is CASSLGSELDTQYF. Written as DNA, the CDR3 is TGTGCCAGCAGTTTAGGCTCAGAATTAGATACGCAGTATTTT.